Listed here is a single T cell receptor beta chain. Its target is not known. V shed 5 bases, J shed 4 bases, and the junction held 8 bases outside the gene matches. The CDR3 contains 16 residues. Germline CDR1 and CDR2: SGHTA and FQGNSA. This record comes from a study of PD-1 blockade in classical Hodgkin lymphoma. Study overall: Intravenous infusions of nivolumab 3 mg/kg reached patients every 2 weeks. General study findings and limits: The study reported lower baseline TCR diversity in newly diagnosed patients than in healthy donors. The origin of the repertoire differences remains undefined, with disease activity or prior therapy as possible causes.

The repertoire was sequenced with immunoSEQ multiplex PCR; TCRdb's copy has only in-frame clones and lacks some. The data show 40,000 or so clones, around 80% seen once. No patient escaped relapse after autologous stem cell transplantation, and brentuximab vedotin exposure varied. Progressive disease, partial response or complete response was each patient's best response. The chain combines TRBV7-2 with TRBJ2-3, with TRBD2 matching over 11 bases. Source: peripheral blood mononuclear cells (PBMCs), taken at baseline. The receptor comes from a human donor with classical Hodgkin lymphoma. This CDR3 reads CASSISGGAPPDTQYF. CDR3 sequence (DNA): TGTGCCAGCAGCATTAGCGGGGGGGCCCCCCCAGATACGCAGTATTTT.